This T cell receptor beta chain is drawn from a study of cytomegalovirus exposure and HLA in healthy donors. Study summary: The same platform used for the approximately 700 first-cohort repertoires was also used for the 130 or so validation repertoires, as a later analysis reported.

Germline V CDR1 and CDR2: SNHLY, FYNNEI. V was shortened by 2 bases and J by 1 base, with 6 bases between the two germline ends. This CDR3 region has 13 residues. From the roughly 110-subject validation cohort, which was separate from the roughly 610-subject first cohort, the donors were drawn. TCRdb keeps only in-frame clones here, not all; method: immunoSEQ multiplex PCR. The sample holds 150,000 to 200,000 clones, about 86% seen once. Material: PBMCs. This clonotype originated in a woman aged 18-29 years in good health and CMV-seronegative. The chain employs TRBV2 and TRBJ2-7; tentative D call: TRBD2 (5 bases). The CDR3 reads CASSETRSYEQYF. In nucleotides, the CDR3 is TGTGCCAGCAGTGAAACTAGATCCTACGAGCAGTACTTC.